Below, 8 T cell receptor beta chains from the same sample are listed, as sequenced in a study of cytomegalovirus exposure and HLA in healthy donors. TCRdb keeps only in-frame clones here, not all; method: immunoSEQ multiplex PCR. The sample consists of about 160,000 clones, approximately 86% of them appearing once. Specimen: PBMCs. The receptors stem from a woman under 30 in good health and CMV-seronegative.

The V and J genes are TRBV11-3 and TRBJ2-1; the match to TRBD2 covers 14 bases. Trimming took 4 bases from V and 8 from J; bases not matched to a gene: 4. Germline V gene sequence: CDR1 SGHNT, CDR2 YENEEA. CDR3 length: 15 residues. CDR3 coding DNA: TGTGCCAGCAGCTCGGGACTAGCGGGAGCGGATGAGCAGTTCTTC. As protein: CASSSGLAGADEQFF. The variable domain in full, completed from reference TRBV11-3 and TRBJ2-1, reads EAGVVQSPRYKIIEKKQPVAFWCNPISGHNTLYWYLQNLGQGPELLIRYENEEAVDDSQLPKDRFSAERLKGVDSTLKIQPAELGDSAVYLCASSSGLAGADEQFFGPGTRLTVL.

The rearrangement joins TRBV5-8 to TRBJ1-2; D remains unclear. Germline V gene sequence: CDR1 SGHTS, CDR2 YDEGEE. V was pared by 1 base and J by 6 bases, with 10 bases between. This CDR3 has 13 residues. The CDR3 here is CASSLSGRNGYTF. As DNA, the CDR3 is TGTGCCAGCAGCTTGAGTGGGAGGAATGGCTACACCTTC.

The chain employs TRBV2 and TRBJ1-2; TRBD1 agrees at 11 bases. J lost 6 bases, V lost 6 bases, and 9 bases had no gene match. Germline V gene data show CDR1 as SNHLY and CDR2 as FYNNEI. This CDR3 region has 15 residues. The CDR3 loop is CASSAGQGARDGYTF. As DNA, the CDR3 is TGTGCCAGCAGCGCCGGACAGGGGGCAAGAGATGGCTACACCTTC. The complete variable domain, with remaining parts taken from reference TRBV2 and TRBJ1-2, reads EPEVTQTPSHQVTQMGQEVILRCVPISNHLYFYWYRQILGQKVEFLVSFYNNEISEKSEIFDDQFSVERPDGSNFTLKIRSTKLEDSAMYFCASSAGQGARDGYTFGSGTRLTVV.

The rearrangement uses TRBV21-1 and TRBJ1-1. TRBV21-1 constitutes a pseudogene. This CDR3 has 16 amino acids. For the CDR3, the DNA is TGTGCCAGCAGCAAGGACTCCCAACGCGTGAACACTGAAGCTTTCTTT. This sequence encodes CASSKDSQRVNTEAFF.

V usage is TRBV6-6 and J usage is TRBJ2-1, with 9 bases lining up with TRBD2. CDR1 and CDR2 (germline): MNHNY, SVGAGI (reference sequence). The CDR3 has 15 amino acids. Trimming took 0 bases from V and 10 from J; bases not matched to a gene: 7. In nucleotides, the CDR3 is TGTGCCAGCAGTTACTCGGTGGTAGCGGGAGCCGAGCAGTTCTTC. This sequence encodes CASSYSVVAGAEQFF.

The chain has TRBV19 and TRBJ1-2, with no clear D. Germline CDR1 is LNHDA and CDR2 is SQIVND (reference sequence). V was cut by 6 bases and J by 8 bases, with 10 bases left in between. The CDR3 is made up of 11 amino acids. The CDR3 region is CASSFRGGYTF. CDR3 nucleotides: TGTGCCAGTAGCTTTCGAGGAGGCTACACCTTC.

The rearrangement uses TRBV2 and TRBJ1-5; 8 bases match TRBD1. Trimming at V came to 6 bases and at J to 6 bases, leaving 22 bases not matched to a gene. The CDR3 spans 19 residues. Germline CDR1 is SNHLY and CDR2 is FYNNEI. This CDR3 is CASSVTSGTGALTGQPQHF. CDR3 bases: TGTGCCAGCAGCGTCACCTCCGGGACAGGCGCACTAACGGGTCAGCCCCAGCATTTT.

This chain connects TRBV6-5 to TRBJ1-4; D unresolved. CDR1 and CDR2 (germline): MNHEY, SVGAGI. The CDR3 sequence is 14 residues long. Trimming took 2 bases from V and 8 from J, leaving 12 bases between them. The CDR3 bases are TGTGCCAGCAGTTACGACATCTCCCGGGAAAAACTGTTTTTT. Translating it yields CASSYDISREKLFF.